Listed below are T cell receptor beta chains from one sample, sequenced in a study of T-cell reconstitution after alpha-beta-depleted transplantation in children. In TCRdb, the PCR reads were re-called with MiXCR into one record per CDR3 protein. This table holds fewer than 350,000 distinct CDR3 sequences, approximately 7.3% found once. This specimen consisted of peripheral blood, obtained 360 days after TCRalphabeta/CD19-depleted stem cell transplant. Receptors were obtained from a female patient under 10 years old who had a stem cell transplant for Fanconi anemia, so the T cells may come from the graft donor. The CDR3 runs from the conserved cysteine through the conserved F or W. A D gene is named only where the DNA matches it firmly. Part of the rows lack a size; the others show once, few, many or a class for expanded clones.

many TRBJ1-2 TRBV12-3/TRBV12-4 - CASSLNRVIGYTF TGTGCCAGCAGCTTGAACAGGGTAATTGGCTACACCTTC
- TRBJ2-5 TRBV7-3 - CASSYAGKEETQYF TGTGCCAGCAGCTATGCGGGCAAAGAAGAGACCCAGTACTTC
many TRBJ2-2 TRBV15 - CATSRGGATGELFF TGTGCCACCAGCAGAGGTGGGGCGACCGGGGAGCTGTTTTTT
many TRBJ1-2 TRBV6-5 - CASRNFGANYGYTF TGTGCCAGCAGAAACTTCGGAGCGAACTATGGCTACACCTTC
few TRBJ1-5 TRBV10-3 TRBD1 CAISDRKGAGNQPQHF TGTGCCATCAGTGATAGGAAGGGGGCGGGCAATCAGCCCCAGCATTTT
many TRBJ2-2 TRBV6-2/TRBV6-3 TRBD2 CASRHTGTSVAGELFF TGTGCCAGCAGACACACCGGGACTAGCGTCGCCGGGGAGCTGTTTTTT
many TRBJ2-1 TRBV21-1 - CASSKVLTGAGLPFNEQFF TGTGCCAGCAGCAAAGTCTTGACTGGGGCGGGACTCCCCTTCAATGAGCAGTTCTTC
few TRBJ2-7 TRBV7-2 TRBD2 CASSPGASGGPSYEQYF TGTGCCAGCAGCCCCGGGGCTAGCGGGGGACCTTCCTACGAGCAGTACTTC
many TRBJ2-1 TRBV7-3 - CASSLGGSTYNEQFF TGTGCCAGCAGCTTAGGGGGGAGCACCTACAATGAGCAGTTCTTC
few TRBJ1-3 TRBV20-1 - CSARDIWTTGNTIYF TGCAGTGCTAGAGATATTTGGACAACTGGAAACACCATATATTTT
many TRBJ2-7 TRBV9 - CASSPRTASYEQYF TGTGCCAGCAGCCCCAGGACGGCCTCCTACGAGCAGTACTTC
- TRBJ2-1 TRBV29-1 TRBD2 CSVATSGSWGSYNEQFF TGCAGCGTAGCGACTAGCGGGAGTTGGGGCTCCTACAATGAGCAGTTCTTC
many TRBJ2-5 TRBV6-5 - CASSYSAGKETQYF TGTGCCAGCAGTTACTCCGCAGGGAAAGAGACCCAGTACTTC
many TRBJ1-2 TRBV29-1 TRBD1 CSVTGGSYGYTF TGCAGCGTTACAGGGGGTTCCTATGGCTACACCTTC
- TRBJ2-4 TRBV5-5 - CASSFTGAKNIQYF TGTGCCAGCAGCTTTACAGGGGCCAAAAACATTCAGTACTTC
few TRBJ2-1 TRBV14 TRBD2 CASSQVLAGQQFF TGTGCCAGCAGCCAAGTGCTAGCGGGGCAGCAGTTCTTC
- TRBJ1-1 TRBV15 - CATSRVLGGAPHKAEAFF TGTGCCACCAGCAGGGTCCTAGGAGGTGCTCCCCACAAGGCTGAAGCTTTCTTT
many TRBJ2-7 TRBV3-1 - CASSQGPGHLYEQYF TGTGCCAGCAGCCAAGGGCCAGGGCACCTCTACGAGCAGTACTTC
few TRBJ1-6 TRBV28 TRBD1 CASSFISGGSYNSPLHF TGTGCCAGCAGTTTCATTTCAGGGGGCTCTTATAATTCACCCCTCCACTTT
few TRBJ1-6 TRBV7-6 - CASSRLGRSSYNSPLHF TGTGCCAGCAGCCGCCTGGGCAGGAGCTCCTATAATTCACCCCTCCACTTT
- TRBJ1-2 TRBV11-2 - CASSSWEGYGYTF TGTGCCAGCAGCTCGTGGGAAGGATATGGCTACACCTTC
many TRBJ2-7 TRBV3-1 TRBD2 CASSQLAGGEQYF TGTGCCAGCAGCCAACTAGCGGGAGGCGAGCAGTACTTC
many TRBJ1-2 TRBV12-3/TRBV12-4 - CASSPWVGRYGYTF TGTGCCAGCAGTCCTTGGGTAGGCCGCTATGGCTACACCTTC
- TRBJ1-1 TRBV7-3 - CASSLHREHTEAFF TGTGCCAGCAGCCTACACAGGGAGCACACTGAAGCTTTCTTT
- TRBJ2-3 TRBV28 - CASSHPPESGITDTQYF TGTGCCAGCAGTCACCCCCCTGAGAGCGGAATCACAGATACGCAGTATTTT
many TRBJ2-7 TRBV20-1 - CSADRAPLYEQYF TGCAGTGCTGACCGGGCACCTCTTTACGAGCAGTACTTC
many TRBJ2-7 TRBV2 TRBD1 CASNPYHGQGHSYEQYF TGTGCCAGCAACCCGTACCATGGACAGGGTCACTCCTACGAGCAGTACTTC
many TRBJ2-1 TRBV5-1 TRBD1 CASRPTGQYNEQFF TGCGCCAGCCGACCGACAGGGCAATACAATGAGCAGTTCTTC
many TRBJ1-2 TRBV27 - CASSISIGHANYGYTF TGTGCCAGCAGCATCAGCATCGGACACGCCAACTATGGCTACACCTTC
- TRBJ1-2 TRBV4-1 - CASSQDLSNYGYTF TGCGCCAGCAGCCAAGATCTCTCTAACTATGGCTACACCTTC
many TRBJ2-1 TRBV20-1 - CSAYGTLLEEQFF TGCAGTGCCTACGGGACTCTCTTAGAGGAGCAGTTCTTC
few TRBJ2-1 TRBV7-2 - CASSFCAIWRLYNEQFF TGTGCCAGCAGCTTCTGCGCTATCTGGAGACTATACAATGAGCAGTTCTTC
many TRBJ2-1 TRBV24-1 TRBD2 CATSDQTTSGSLYNEQFF TGTGCCACCAGTGATCAGACGACTAGCGGGAGTCTCTACAATGAGCAGTTCTTC
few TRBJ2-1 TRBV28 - CASFDYSGSSYNEQFF TGTGCCAGCTTCGACTATAGCGGTAGCTCCTACAATGAGCAGTTCTTC
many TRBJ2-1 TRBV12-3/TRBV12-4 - CASSPGTAPGNEQFF TGTGCCAGCAGCCCCGGGACTGCCCCGGGGAATGAGCAGTTCTTC
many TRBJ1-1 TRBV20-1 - CSASRGTRTEAFF TGCAGTGCCTCCAGAGGTACGAGGACTGAAGCTTTCTTT
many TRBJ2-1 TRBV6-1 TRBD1 CASSFTGGIYNEQFF TGTGCCAGCAGCTTTACAGGGGGCATCTACAATGAGCAGTTCTTC
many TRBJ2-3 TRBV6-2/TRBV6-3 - CASSYREDTQYF TGTGCCAGCAGTTACAGGGAAGATACGCAGTATTTT
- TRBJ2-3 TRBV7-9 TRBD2 CASSLKRGSTDTQYF TGTGCCAGCAGCTTAAAGCGGGGGAGCACAGATACGCAGTATTTT
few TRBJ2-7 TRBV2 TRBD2 CASSGVAGESYEQYF TGTGCCAGCAGTGGGGTAGCGGGAGAATCCTACGAGCAGTACTTC
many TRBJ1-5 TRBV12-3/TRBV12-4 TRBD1 CASRKPGQSGQPQHF TGTGCCAGCAGGAAGCCGGGACAGTCGGGTCAGCCCCAGCATTTT
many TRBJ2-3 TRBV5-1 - CASSLDLAGTDTQYF TGCGCCAGCAGCTTGGATCTGGCGGGCACAGATACGCAGTATTTT
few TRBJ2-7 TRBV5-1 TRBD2 CASSLALAGLTYEQYF TGCGCCAGCAGCTTGGCTCTAGCGGGACTTACCTACGAGCAGTACTTC
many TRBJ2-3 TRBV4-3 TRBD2 CASSQVAGGWTDTQYF TGCGCCAGCAGCCAAGTAGCGGGGGGGTGGACAGATACGCAGTATTTT
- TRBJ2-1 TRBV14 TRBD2 CASSQSKRGGHEQFF TGTGCCAGCAGCCAGAGCAAGCGGGGGGGCCATGAGCAGTTCTTC
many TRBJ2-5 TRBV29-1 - CSVENGAPGAQYF TGCAGCGTTGAAAACGGGGCGCCAGGGGCCCAGTACTTC
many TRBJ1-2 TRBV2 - CASSGFNYGYTF TGTGCCAGCAGTGGGTTTAACTATGGCTACACCTTC
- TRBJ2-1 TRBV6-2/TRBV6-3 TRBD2 CASSYSNPGLEVIF TGTGCCAGCAGTTACTCGAATCCCGGACTAGAGGTAATCTTC
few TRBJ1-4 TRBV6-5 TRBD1 CASSYSRGGGSTNEKLFF TGTGCCAGCAGTTACTCGAGAGGGGGCGGCTCAACTAATGAAAAACTGTTTTTT
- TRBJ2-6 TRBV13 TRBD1 CASSYRGGANVLTF TGTGCCAGCAGCTACAGGGGAGGGGCCAACGTCCTGACTTTC
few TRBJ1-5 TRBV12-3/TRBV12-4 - CASSLRSAQPQHF TGTGCCAGCAGTTTGAGGTCAGCTCAGCCCCAGCATTTT
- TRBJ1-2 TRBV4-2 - CASRPATGRDGYTF TGTGCCAGCAGACCGGCCACCGGGCGTGATGGCTACACCTTC
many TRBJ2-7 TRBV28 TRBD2 CASSLNGRGQYF TGTGCCAGCAGCTTAAACGGGAGGGGGCAGTACTTC
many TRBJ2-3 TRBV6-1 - CASSAQGSDTQYF TGTGCCAGCAGTGCCCAGGGGTCGGATACGCAGTATTTT
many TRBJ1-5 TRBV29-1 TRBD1 CSVVAGGGRDQPQHF TGCAGCGTTGTTGCAGGGGGCGGGAGGGATCAGCCCCAGCATTTT
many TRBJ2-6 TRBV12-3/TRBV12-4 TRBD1 CASSLRQGERYVLTF TGTGCCAGCAGTTTAAGGCAGGGGGAAAGATACGTCCTGACTTTC
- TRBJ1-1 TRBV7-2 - CASSLLGTNTEAFF TGTGCCAGCAGCTTACTAGGGACGAACACTGAAGCTTTCTTT
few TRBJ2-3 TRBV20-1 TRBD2 CSTSIVAGGSTDTQYF TGCAGTACAAGTATCGTAGCGGGGGGCAGCACAGATACGCAGTATTTT
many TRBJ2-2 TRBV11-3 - CASSPEGFGELFF TGTGCCAGCAGCCCCGAGGGGTTTGGGGAGCTGTTTTTT